Listed below are T cell receptor beta chains from one sample, sequenced in a study of blood T cell repertoires in COVID-19. The repertoire was sequenced with immunoSEQ multiplex PCR; TCRdb's copy has only in-frame clones and lacks some. The data contain roughly 290,000 clones, 70% to 90% of them singletons. Sequences were obtained from PBMCs or T cells enriched from blood (not recorded which). These receptors originate from a woman in her thirties who had recovered from COVID-19. Each CDR3 is given with its conserved first and last residue. Each record gives: CDR3 length, V gene, D gene, clone size, J gene, CDR3 protein, CDR3 DNA. D genes are given only for firm matches. Size values are once, few and many counts, or a class for expanded clones, and some rows have none.

CDR3 length: 14
V gene: TRBV5-4
D gene: NA
clone size: NA
J gene: TRBJ2-7
CDR3 protein: CASSLAAGSHEQYF
CDR3 DNA: TGTGCCAGCAGCTTGGCAGCCGGGTCCCACGAGCAGTACTTC

CDR3 length: 14
V gene: TRBV27
D gene: TRBD1
clone size: NA
J gene: TRBJ2-7
CDR3 protein: CASSPRTGGLEQYF
CDR3 DNA: TGTGCCAGCAGTCCCCGGACAGGTGGTTTAGAGCAGTACTTC

CDR3 length: 14
V gene: TRBV15
D gene: NA
clone size: NA
J gene: TRBJ1-3
CDR3 protein: CATRDSSSGNTIYF
CDR3 DNA: TGTGCCACCCGAGACAGTAGCTCTGGAAACACCATATATTTT

CDR3 length: 14
V gene: TRBV5-4
D gene: NA
clone size: NA
J gene: TRBJ1-2
CDR3 protein: CASSGGLDWYGYTF
CDR3 DNA: TGTGCCAGCAGCGGGGGACTGGATTGGTATGGCTACACCTTC

CDR3 length: 13
V gene: TRBV28
D gene: NA
clone size: NA
J gene: TRBJ2-7
CDR3 protein: CASRWAGAYEQYF
CDR3 DNA: TGTGCCAGCAGGTGGGCAGGGGCCTACGAGCAGTACTTC

CDR3 length: 17
V gene: TRBV5-4
D gene: TRBD1
clone size: NA
J gene: TRBJ1-1
CDR3 protein: CASSPTYGTGVSTEAFF
CDR3 DNA: TGTGCCAGCAGCCCTACCTATGGCACAGGGGTAAGTACTGAAGCTTTCTTT

CDR3 length: 14
V gene: TRBV6-5
D gene: TRBD1
clone size: NA
J gene: TRBJ1-2
CDR3 protein: CASRNDGTGDGYTF
CDR3 DNA: TGTGCCAGCAGGAACGACGGGACAGGGGATGGCTACACCTTC

CDR3 length: 11
V gene: TRBV30
D gene: NA
clone size: NA
J gene: TRBJ2-5
CDR3 protein: CAWGGLSPQYF
CDR3 DNA: TGTGCCTGGGGGGGACTGTCGCCCCAGTACTTC

CDR3 length: 11
V gene: TRBV29-1
D gene: NA
clone size: once
J gene: TRBJ2-7
CDR3 protein: CSVEDRREQYF
CDR3 DNA: TGCAGCGTTGAAGATCGGAGAGAGCAGTACTTC

CDR3 length: 17
V gene: TRBV7-9
D gene: TRBD2
clone size: NA
J gene: TRBJ2-3
CDR3 protein: CASSLAPSGSETDTQYF
CDR3 DNA: TGTGCCAGCAGCTTAGCGCCTAGCGGGAGTGAAACAGATACGCAGTATTTT

CDR3 length: 14
V gene: TRBV3-1/TRBV3-2
D gene: NA
clone size: few
J gene: TRBJ1-3
CDR3 protein: CASSEISSGNTIYF
CDR3 DNA: TGTGCCAGCAGCGAAATTAGCTCTGGAAACACCATATATTTT

CDR3 length: 16
V gene: TRBV11-2
D gene: TRBD1
clone size: NA
J gene: TRBJ2-2
CDR3 protein: CASSGDRAPNTGELFF
CDR3 DNA: TGTGCCAGCAGCGGTGACAGGGCTCCGAACACCGGGGAGCTGTTTTTT

CDR3 length: 13
V gene: TRBV18
D gene: TRBD1
clone size: NA
J gene: TRBJ2-5
CDR3 protein: CASSSDRQETQYF
CDR3 DNA: TGTGCCAGCTCATCGGACAGGCAAGAGACCCAGTACTTC

CDR3 length: 11
V gene: TRBV28
D gene: NA
clone size: NA
J gene: TRBJ1-1
CDR3 protein: CAAGPTGEAFF
CDR3 DNA: TGTGCCGCAGGACCGACAGGTGAAGCTTTCTTT

CDR3 length: 13
V gene: TRBV12-3/TRBV12-4
D gene: NA
clone size: NA
J gene: TRBJ1-5
CDR3 protein: CASSFQGNQPQHF
CDR3 DNA: TGTGCCAGCAGTTTTCAGGGAAATCAGCCCCAGCATTTT

CDR3 length: 15
V gene: TRBV7-9
D gene: TRBD1
clone size: NA
J gene: TRBJ2-1
CDR3 protein: CASSLAQGANNEQFF
CDR3 DNA: TGTGCCAGCAGCTTAGCGCAGGGGGCGAACAATGAGCAGTTCTTC

CDR3 length: 13
V gene: TRBV2
D gene: NA
clone size: NA
J gene: TRBJ2-2
CDR3 protein: CASCRSRPGELFF
CDR3 DNA: TGTGCCAGCTGTCGGAGTCGTCCCGGGGAGCTGTTTTTT

CDR3 length: 12
V gene: TRBV11-2
D gene: NA
clone size: NA
J gene: TRBJ1-1
CDR3 protein: CASSWGATEAFF
CDR3 DNA: TGTGCCAGCAGCTGGGGAGCCACTGAAGCTTTCTTT

CDR3 length: 15
V gene: TRBV11-1
D gene: TRBD1
clone size: NA
J gene: TRBJ2-1
CDR3 protein: CASSFEQGIYNEQFF
CDR3 DNA: TGTGCCAGCAGCTTTGAACAGGGGATCTACAATGAGCAGTTCTTC

CDR3 length: 16
V gene: TRBV13
D gene: NA
clone size: NA
J gene: TRBJ2-1
CDR3 protein: CASSSSWLASYNEQFF
CDR3 DNA: TGTGCCAGCAGCTCTTCCTGGCTAGCATCCTACAATGAGCAGTTCTTC

CDR3 length: 14
V gene: TRBV2
D gene: NA
clone size: NA
J gene: TRBJ1-2
CDR3 protein: CASSPNGVDYGYTF
CDR3 DNA: TGTGCCAGCAGTCCGAACGGAGTGGACTATGGCTACACCTTC

CDR3 length: 16
V gene: TRBV4-1
D gene: NA
clone size: NA
J gene: TRBJ1-1
CDR3 protein: CASSHPGQTRGTEAFF
CDR3 DNA: TGCGCCAGCAGCCATCCCGGACAGACAAGAGGCACTGAAGCTTTCTTT

CDR3 length: 13
V gene: TRBV3-1/TRBV3-2
D gene: NA
clone size: NA
J gene: TRBJ1-1
CDR3 protein: CASSHSGGTEAFF
CDR3 DNA: TGTGCCAGCAGCCACTCGGGAGGCACTGAAGCTTTCTTT

CDR3 length: 13
V gene: TRBV28
D gene: NA
clone size: few
J gene: TRBJ2-7
CDR3 protein: CASSPRLSYEQYF
CDR3 DNA: TGTGCCAGCAGTCCACGACTATCCTACGAGCAGTACTTC

CDR3 length: 13
V gene: TRBV10-2
D gene: TRBD1
clone size: NA
J gene: TRBJ1-2
CDR3 protein: CASTRQGDYGYTF
CDR3 DNA: TGCGCCAGCACTCGACAGGGGGACTATGGCTACACCTTC

CDR3 length: 14
V gene: TRBV19
D gene: NA
clone size: NA
J gene: TRBJ1-5
CDR3 protein: CATWGVNSNQPQHF
CDR3 DNA: TGTGCCACCTGGGGGGTGAATAGCAATCAGCCCCAGCATTTT

CDR3 length: 14
V gene: TRBV28
D gene: NA
clone size: NA
J gene: TRBJ2-5
CDR3 protein: CASSLMRGEETQYF
CDR3 DNA: TGTGCCAGCAGTTTGATGAGAGGAGAAGAGACCCAGTACTTC

CDR3 length: 18
V gene: TRBV27
D gene: TRBD2
clone size: NA
J gene: TRBJ2-7
CDR3 protein: CASSLGDPGTSGPYEQYF
CDR3 DNA: TGTGCCAGCAGTTTAGGGGACCCCGGGACTAGCGGACCCTACGAGCAGTACTTC

CDR3 length: 13
V gene: TRBV16
D gene: NA
clone size: NA
J gene: TRBJ2-7
CDR3 protein: CASGAGFMVEQYF
CDR3 DNA: TGTGCCAGCGGGGCAGGGTTCATGGTCGAGCAGTACTTC

CDR3 length: 16
V gene: TRBV10-1
D gene: NA
clone size: NA
J gene: TRBJ1-1
CDR3 protein: CASSESVGGGDTEAFF
CDR3 DNA: TGCGCCAGCAGTGAGTCCGTGGGGGGGGGCGACACTGAAGCTTTCTTT

CDR3 length: 14
V gene: TRBV7-9
D gene: NA
clone size: NA
J gene: TRBJ1-1
CDR3 protein: CASSFPGQNTEAFF
CDR3 DNA: TGTGCCAGCAGCTTCCCCGGACAGAACACTGAAGCTTTCTTT

CDR3 length: 13
V gene: TRBV6-4
D gene: NA
clone size: NA
J gene: TRBJ1-1
CDR3 protein: CASSSDTNTEAFF
CDR3 DNA: TGTGCCAGCAGTTCAGACACGAACACTGAAGCTTTCTTT

CDR3 length: 17
V gene: TRBV3-1/TRBV3-2
D gene: TRBD2
clone size: NA
J gene: TRBJ2-1
CDR3 protein: CASSPRLAASSYNEQFF
CDR3 DNA: TGTGCCAGCAGCCCCCGACTAGCGGCCAGCTCCTACAATGAGCAGTTCTTC

CDR3 length: 19
V gene: TRBV21-1
D gene: NA
clone size: NA
J gene: TRBJ2-3
CDR3 protein: CASSKVVTSTAGCTDTQYF
CDR3 DNA: TGTGCCAGCAGCAAAGTGGTCACCTCGACAGCGGGATGCACAGATACGCAGTATTTT

CDR3 length: 13
V gene: TRBV6-5
D gene: NA
clone size: NA
J gene: TRBJ1-5
CDR3 protein: CASRSGELEPQHF
CDR3 DNA: TGTGCCAGCAGATCAGGGGAATTGGAGCCCCAGCATTTT

CDR3 length: 15
V gene: TRBV3-1/TRBV3-2
D gene: TRBD1
clone size: once
J gene: TRBJ1-1
CDR3 protein: CASSPWTGGQTEAFF
CDR3 DNA: TGTGCCAGCAGCCCTTGGACAGGGGGGCAAACTGAAGCTTTCTTT

CDR3 length: 15
V gene: TRBV9
D gene: NA
clone size: once
J gene: TRBJ1-1
CDR3 protein: CASSALQVTNTEAFF
CDR3 DNA: TGTGCCAGCAGCGCCCTACAGGTTACGAACACTGAAGCTTTCTTT

CDR3 length: 15
V gene: TRBV2
D gene: TRBD2
clone size: NA
J gene: TRBJ2-7
CDR3 protein: CASRTLAGEDYEQYF
CDR3 DNA: TGTGCCAGCAGGACGCTAGCGGGAGAAGACTACGAGCAGTACTTC

CDR3 length: 12
V gene: TRBV28
D gene: NA
clone size: NA
J gene: TRBJ2-7
CDR3 protein: CASSGGFYEQYF
CDR3 DNA: TGTGCCAGCAGCGGAGGGTTCTACGAGCAGTACTTC

CDR3 length: 13
V gene: TRBV18
D gene: NA
clone size: NA
J gene: TRBJ1-2
CDR3 protein: CASSPSLSGGYTF
CDR3 DNA: TGTGCCAGCTCACCAAGCCTTTCTGGTGGCTACACCTTC

CDR3 length: 19
V gene: TRBV5-1
D gene: NA
clone size: NA
J gene: TRBJ2-6
CDR3 protein: CASSFMWTAKLSGANVLTF
CDR3 DNA: TGCGCCAGCAGCTTTATGTGGACAGCCAAACTCTCTGGGGCCAACGTCCTGACTTTC

CDR3 length: 15
V gene: TRBV19
D gene: NA
clone size: once
J gene: TRBJ1-2
CDR3 protein: CASSIETGRDYGYTF
CDR3 DNA: TGTGCCAGTAGTATCGAAACAGGGAGGGACTATGGCTACACCTTC

CDR3 length: 12
V gene: TRBV12-3/TRBV12-4
D gene: NA
clone size: once
J gene: TRBJ1-3
CDR3 protein: CASGAPGNTIYF
CDR3 DNA: TGTGCCAGCGGGGCCCCTGGAAACACCATATATTTT

CDR3 length: 13
V gene: TRBV30
D gene: NA
clone size: few
J gene: TRBJ1-5
CDR3 protein: CAWSVRGNQPQHF
CDR3 DNA: TGTGCCTGGAGTGTAAGGGGGAATCAGCCCCAGCATTTT

CDR3 length: 15
V gene: TRBV5-4
D gene: TRBD1
clone size: NA
J gene: TRBJ1-5
CDR3 protein: CASSSDGQGGQPQHF
CDR3 DNA: TGTGCCAGCAGCTCGGATGGACAGGGCGGGCAGCCCCAGCATTTT